Described below is a single T cell receptor beta chain sequence and its context. The target antigen is unknown. This sample is drawn from a study of cytomegalovirus exposure and HLA in healthy donors. Study-wide results and caveats: The authors later linked a missense DCLRE1C variant to TCR beta V- and J-gene trimming. CMV serostatus was the sole immune exposure data available. Most CMV-associated TCR beta chains were later found to appear HLA-restricted. Later work found that TCR association rates differed between HLA loci; DRB1 had the most and HLA-C the fewest.

The V segment lost 0 bases and the J segment 1 base; nucleotides outside the gene matches: 5. Germline CDR1 is LNHDA and CDR2 is SQIVND (reference sequence). The CDR3 extends over 16 amino acids. It was with 60 Vbeta and 13 Jbeta primers that the PCR ran. TCRdb's table, derived via immunoSEQ multiplex PCR, lists solely in-frame clones and lacks some. Of roughly 200,000 clones in the sample, roughly 13% were seen once. The TCR was taken from a man aged 50 to 59 in good health and CMV-seropositive. The chain has TRBV19 and TRBJ1-1; 7 bases are a match to TRBD1. Sequenced sample: PBMCs. CDR3 protein: CASSIDLGDRNTEAFF. Written as DNA, the CDR3 is TGTGCCAGTAGTATAGATCTAGGGGACAGGAACACTGAAGCTTTCTTT.